The 32 T cell receptor beta chains below all came from one sample that was sequenced in a study of blood T cell repertoires in COVID-19 (TCRdb year 2020). Library construction relied on the immunoSEQ multiplex PCR assay. Entries here come from immuneACCESS through TCRdb and include only in-frame sequences with V and J called. Some clones fail to appear in such tables; in the studies checked, an unresolved V gene covers under half of the shortfall, and the cause of the remainder is unknown. The sample table shows approximately 210,000 clones, and approximately 84% are seen once. The ten top clones hold approximately 15% of the sample. The source material was PBMCs or T cells enriched from blood (not recorded which). These receptors were taken from a man aged 40-49 years who had recovered from COVID-19.

The chain recombines TRBV9 with TRBJ2-5, with D possibly TRBD1 on 6 matching bases. The CDR3 contains 15 residues. The V end was cut by 4 bases, the J end by 7 bases, with 20 bases between. Germline V gives CDR1 SGDLS, CDR2 YYNGEE. This CDR3 is CASSQHSDRTRTQYF. As DNA, the CDR3 is TGTGCCAGCAGCCAACACTCGGACAGAACAAGGACCCAGTACTTC.

This rearrangement joins TRBV5-4 to TRBJ2-3; D is unresolved. Trimming pared 4 bases from V and 2 bases from J, leaving 14 bases between. Germline V gene data show CDR1 as SGHNT and CDR2 as YYREEE (reference sequence). This CDR3 contains 15 residues. CDR3 in amino acids: CASSRSRFTTDTQYF. CDR3 nucleotide sequence: TGTGCCAGCAGCCGATCCAGATTCACCACAGATACGCAGTATTTT.

The rearrangement joins TRBV4-1 to TRBJ1-4; no reliable D call. Per germline, CDR1 MGHRA and CDR2 YSYEKL. This CDR3 has 15 residues. Trimming stripped 0 bases from V and 3 bases from J, with 8 bases between. Here the CDR3 DNA reads TGCGCCAGCAGCCAAGATTACATTGCTAATGAAAAACTGTTTTTT. This codes for CASSQDYIANEKLFF.

The CDR3: CASSLAGGTNEQFF. Written as DNA, the CDR3 is TGTGCCAGCAGTCTAGCGGGAGGGACCAATGAGCAGTTCTTC. The V gene is TRBV28, the J gene TRBJ2-1; TRBD2 matches 12 bases. This CDR3 comprises 14 residues. V lost 5 bases, J lost 6 bases, and 2 bases stayed unmatched. CDR1 is MDHEN, CDR2 SYDVKM, per germline.

The chain carries TRBV27 and TRBJ1-2, with a possible D match to TRBD1 (6 bases). The CDR3 consists of 15 residues. The germline CDR1 and CDR2 sequences are MNHEY and SMNVEV (reference sequence). V was pared by 8 bases and J by 7 bases, with 23 bases between. The chain's CDR3 is CASGLTGISPFGYTF. DNA of the CDR3: TGTGCCAGCGGCCTGACAGGAATCTCTCCATTTGGCTACACCTTC.

J is TRBJ1-2 and V is TRBV11-2, with D perhaps matching TRBD1 (5 bases). CDR3 length equals 13 residues. V was clipped by 1 base and J by 8 bases, with 11 bases between them. Germline V gene lookup returns CDR1 SGHAT and CDR2 FQNNGV. CDR3 residues: CASSLAEGRGYTF. In DNA form, the CDR3 reads TGTGCCAGCAGCTTAGCGGAGGGGAGGGGCTACACCTTC.

The chain carries TRBV7-9 and TRBJ2-1; D is perhaps TRBD1 (5 bases). CDR3 length: 16 residues. The V and J ends lost 1 base and 4 bases respectively, with 14 bases between them. The germline CDR1 and CDR2 sequences are SEHNR and FQNEAQ (reference sequence). CDR3 region: CASSLGGRTPYNEQFF. In nucleotides, the CDR3 is TGTGCCAGCAGCTTAGGGGGCAGGACACCTTACAATGAGCAGTTCTTC.

This sequence joins TRBV6-5 and TRBJ2-7; 9 nucleotides align to TRBD2. V dropped 8 bases and J dropped 3; count of bases not matched to a gene: 2. The CDR3 covers 12 residues. The germline V gene has CDR1 MNHEY and CDR2 SVGAGI. The DNA of the CDR3 is TGTGCCAGCGCTAGCGGGGACTACGAGCAGTACTTC. It is translated as CASASGDYEQYF.

The rearrangement joins TRBV30 to TRBJ1-1; D is uncertain. The ends were cut back, 3 bases at V and 4 bases at J, with 15 bases in the middle. The CDR3 spans 14 residues. Germline CDR1 reads GTSNPN; CDR2 reads SVGIG (reference sequence). CDR3 nucleotide sequence: TGTGCCTGGAGCAAAACTCGTCTCGGCACTGAAGCTTTCTTT. Translation gives CAWSKTRLGTEAFF.

In its sample, this clone was seen a few times. The rearrangement joins TRBV4-2 to TRBJ2-3; tentatively, D is TRBD1 (6 bases). CDR1 is LGHNA, CDR2 YNFKEQ, per germline. The CDR3 length is 16 residues. The germline V and J ends were trimmed by 0 bases and 5 bases, with 15 bases remaining between them. The CDR3 loop is CASSQDGGTYGDTQYF. CDR3 DNA: TGTGCCAGCAGCCAAGATGGGGGCACCTACGGAGATACGCAGTATTTT.

The gene calls are TRBV18 and TRBJ2-3; D may be TRBD1 (6 bases). Trimming shortened V by 2 bases and J by 11 bases, and 11 bases separated the two germline ends. The CDR3 spans 12 residues. Germline V CDR1 and CDR2: KGHSH, LQKENI. The CDR3 spells CASSPSRGQQYF. In DNA, the CDR3 is TGTGCCAGCTCACCATCCAGGGGTCAGCAGTATTTT.

The chain carries TRBV9 and TRBJ2-3; TRBD1 aligns across 8 bases. From germline, CDR1 is SGDLS and CDR2 YYNGEE. CDR3 length equals 18 residues. V trimming: 1 base; J trimming: 0 bases; junction bases outside the gene matches: 10. DNA for the CDR3: TGTGCCAGCAGCGTATCGGGGTCAGGGGGCCTGAGCACAGATACGCAGTATTTT. It is translated as CASSVSGSGGLSTDTQYF.

V gene TRBV19 combines with J gene TRBJ1-5, with 12 bases aligning to TRBD1. CDR3 length equals 18 residues. CDR1 and CDR2 (germline): LNHDA, SQIVND (reference sequence). V dropped 7 bases and J dropped 0; count of bases not matched to a gene: 10. The chain's CDR3 is CASMAGTGGAGSNQPQHF. Here the CDR3 DNA reads TGTGCCAGTATGGCCGGGACAGGGGGCGCGGGTAGCAATCAGCCCCAGCATTTT.

Here the CDR3 reads CASSLGQGVGYTF. The DNA of the CDR3 is TGTGCCAGCAGTTTAGGGCAGGGGGTCGGCTACACCTTC. The chain links TRBV12-3 or TRBV12-4 to TRBJ1-2; 7 nucleotides align to TRBD1. The V gene end was trimmed by 1 base and the J gene end by 8 bases; junction bases not matched to a gene: 4. The CDR3 has 13 residues.

The chain carries TRBV6-5 and TRBJ1-1; possible D gene TRBD1, 5 bases. CDR1 MNHEY and CDR2 SVGAGI come from the germline V gene. This CDR3 contains 14 residues. V gave up 0 bases and J gave up 2 bases, with 7 bases separating them. The CDR3 protein is CASSYSTVNTEAFF. DNA for the CDR3: TGTGCCAGCAGTTACTCGACAGTCAACACTGAAGCTTTCTTT.

The rearrangement joins TRBV7-8 to TRBJ2-1; 14 bases fit TRBD2. Germline V lookup: CDR1 SGHVS, CDR2 FQNEAQ. This CDR3 has 16 residues. The V and J ends lost 4 bases and 4 bases, in that order; junction bases with no gene match: 3. CDR3: CASSSGTSGSYNEQFF. CDR3 DNA: TGTGCCAGCAGCTCTGGGACTAGCGGGAGTTACAATGAGCAGTTCTTC.

V is TRBV7-8 and J is TRBJ1-5, with D perhaps matching TRBD1 (5 bases). The V end lost 1 base, the J end lost 5 bases, and 15 bases lay between the germline ends. CDR1 is SGHVS and CDR2 is FQNEAQ in the germline V gene. The CDR3 is 16 amino acids. The CDR3 DNA sequence: TGTGCCAGCAGCTTAGGTCCCGGCAGGGTGGATCAGCCCCAGCATTTT. This gives the protein CASSLGPGRVDQPQHF.

The chain has TRBV11-1 and TRBJ2-2; 9 bases agree with TRBD1. CDR1 is SGHAT and CDR2 is FQDESV in the germline V gene (reference sequence). The trim removed 4 bases at V and 4 bases at J, leaving 4 bases unmatched. The CDR3 is 15 residues long. The DNA of the CDR3 is TGTGCCAGCAGCTCTCGGACAGGGGCCACCGGGGAGCTGTTTTTT. Its translation: CASSSRTGATGELFF.

This clone has just one count. V and J are TRBV19 and TRBJ2-7; TRBD1 matches at 8 bases. The CDR3 runs to 13 residues. The V segment lost 5 bases and the J segment 6 bases; nucleotides outside the gene matches: 6. Germline CDR1 reads LNHDA; CDR2 reads SQIVND (reference sequence). CDR3 sequence: CASSGRGLFEQYF. The CDR3 DNA reads as TGTGCCAGTAGTGGCAGGGGGCTTTTCGAGCAGTACTTC.

The gene calls are TRBV28 and TRBJ2-7; 8 positions agree with TRBD2. The CDR3 runs to 15 residues. From germline, CDR1 is MDHEN and CDR2 SYDVKM. The V and J ends lost 10 bases and 2 bases, in that order; junction bases with no gene match: 13. The DNA for the CDR3 is TGTGCCACCTTCCCGCGGGGGGCCCCAGCCTACGAGCAGTACTTC. This encodes CATFPRGAPAYEQYF.

This clone has at least ten counts. This chain connects TRBV9 to TRBJ1-3; no clear D gene. V dropped 3 bases and J dropped 4 bases, with 11 bases sitting between them. Germline lookup yields CDR1 SGDLS and CDR2 YYNGEE. This CDR3 region has 14 residues. DNA for the CDR3: TGTGCCAGCAGCGCCCGGGGAGGCGGAAACACCATATATTTT. It specifies CASSARGGGNTIYF.

The chain is built from TRBV7-3 and TRBJ2-1; tentative D call: TRBD1 (6 bases). Germline lookup yields CDR1 SGHTA and CDR2 FQGTGA. The CDR3 has 16 amino acids. V was clipped by 5 bases and J by 4 bases, with 18 bases between them. DNA for the CDR3: TGTGCCAGCAGCGGAACGACAGGACCCTCGTACAATGAGCAGTTCTTC. It encodes CASSGTTGPSYNEQFF.

CDR3 nucleotides: TGTGCCAGCAGTGAAGGTACAGGGACGCGCAATCAGCCCCAGCATTTT. This encodes CASSEGTGTRNQPQHF. The chain couples TRBV6-1 to TRBJ1-5, with TRBD1 as a possible D gene (6 bases). The V and J ends lost 1 base and 2 bases respectively, with 12 bases between them. This CDR3 region has 16 residues. Germline-derived CDR1 and CDR2 are MNHNS and SASEGT.

This clone has just one count. The chain links TRBV5-5 to TRBJ1-2, with a tentative D call TRBD1 (6 bases). CDR1 and CDR2 (germline): SGHKS, YYEKEE (reference sequence). This CDR3 has 15 amino acids. V was pared by 4 bases and J by 0 bases, with 13 bases between. The CDR3: CASSPQGATNYGYTF. In DNA form, the CDR3 reads TGTGCCAGCAGCCCACAGGGTGCTACTAACTATGGCTACACCTTC.

This clone was observed once. The rearrangement joins TRBV6-5 to TRBJ2-1; 7 nucleotides line up with TRBD1. The germline gives CDR1 MNHEY, CDR2 SVGAGI. Trimming cost V 5 bases and J 4 bases; bases outside gene matches: 2. This CDR3 has 13 amino acids. The CDR3 protein is CASSRDSYNEQFF. The CDR3 nucleotides are TGTGCCAGCAGTCGGGACAGTTACAATGAGCAGTTCTTC.

The chain uses TRBV7-9 and TRBJ2-5; possible D gene TRBD2, 5 bases. Between the trimmed V and J ends, which lost 8 bases and 0 bases, there was a span of 10 bases. This CDR3 has 13 amino acids. The germline gives CDR1 SEHNR, CDR2 FQNEAQ (reference sequence). The CDR3 DNA is TGTGCCAGCTCCAGCGGCTACCAAGAGACCCAGTACTTC. It specifies CASSSGYQETQYF.

There are a few counts of this clone. The chain links TRBV5-1 to TRBJ1-6; D possibly corresponds to TRBD1 (5 bases). The CDR3 consists of 15 residues. Germline lookup yields CDR1 SGHRS and CDR2 YFSETQ. The V end was cut by 3 bases, the J end by 3 bases, with 10 bases between. The DNA of the CDR3 is TGCGCCAGCAGCTCGGACGGGGGCTATAATTCACCCCTCCACTTT. Translating gives CASSSDGGYNSPLHF.

The chain joins TRBV7-8 to TRBJ2-1, with TRBD2 identical over 9 bases. The CDR3 contains 15 residues. Germline-derived CDR1 and CDR2 are SGHVS and FQNEAQ. V lost 3 bases, J lost 6 bases, and 6 bases stayed unmatched. The CDR3 region is CASSFLSGSGNEQFF. CDR3 coding DNA: TGTGCCAGCAGCTTCCTTAGCGGGAGCGGCAATGAGCAGTTCTTC.

The chain uses TRBV7-3 and TRBJ2-3, with 10 nucleotides matching TRBD2. The CDR3 spans 15 residues. V was pared by 4 bases and J by 5 bases, with 6 bases of the junction left unmatched. CDR1 and CDR2 (germline): SGHTA, FQGTGA. CDR3 coding DNA: TGTGCCAGCAGCTCTTTAGCGGGAGGACGAGATACGCAGTATTTT. It translates to CASSSLAGGRDTQYF.

The J gene is TRBJ2-3, the V gene TRBV9; 7 bases map to TRBD2. The CDR3 contains 16 residues. Trimming took 0 bases from V and 6 from J; bases not matched to a gene: 10. In germline, CDR1 is SGDLS, CDR2 YYNGEE. The CDR3 loop reads CASSVATGGSMDTQYF. Here the CDR3 DNA reads TGTGCCAGCAGCGTAGCTACGGGGGGTTCAATGGATACGCAGTATTTT.

The V call is TRBV7-2, the J call TRBJ2-3, with 8 bases matching TRBD1. The ends lost 5 bases at V and 6 bases at J; junction bases unmatched: 4. The CDR3 is 13 amino acids. Per the germline V gene, CDR1 is SGHTA and CDR2 is FQGNSA. The CDR3 is CASSRDRMDTQYF. The CDR3 DNA follows: TGTGCCAGCAGCCGGGACAGGATGGATACGCAGTATTTT. Looking up the rest from reference TRBV7-2 and TRBJ2-3 gives the full variable domain: GAGVSQSPSNKVTEKGKDVELRCDPISGHTALYWYRQSLGQGLEFLIYFQGNSAPDKSGLPSDRFSAERTGGSVSTLTIQRTQQEDSAVYLCASSRDRMDTQYFGPGTRLTVL.

The J gene is TRBJ1-2, the V gene TRBV25-1; 8 bases line up with TRBD1. Germline V gene data show CDR1 as MGHDK and CDR2 as SYGVNS. The CDR3 loop spans 14 amino acids. V shed 4 bases, J shed 2 bases, and the junction held 3 bases outside the gene matches. CDR3 coding DNA: TGTGCCAGCAGTGTAGGACAGGGAAACTATGGCTACACCTTC. Its translation is CASSVGQGNYGYTF.